What follows is one TCR beta chain and its context. This entry comes from a study of glioma-infiltrating T cells after dendritic cell vaccination. The CDR3 contains 17 residues. V was clipped by 5 bases and J by 0 bases; unmatched bases: 10. Germline-derived CDR1 and CDR2 are SGHNT and YENEEA. The assay was immunoSEQ multiplex PCR, and TCRdb's table has in-frame clones only and misses some. This sample has 50,000 to 65,000 clones; under 90% occur once, and the top ten carry approximately 9.6%. Time point denoted: after dendritic cell vaccination, including at tumor progression/relapse. PBMC sampling occurred before vaccination, two weeks after the third dose, and at progression.

This material consisted of blood, taken after dendritic cell vaccination. The clonotype originates from a human donor with glioblastoma. The chain links TRBV11-3 to TRBJ2-1, with 7 bases matching TRBD2. CDR3 nucleotides: TGTGCCAGCAGCCCCTATAGCGGGCCGAGCTCCTACAATGAGCAGTTCTTC. Translation: CASSPYSGPSSYNEQFF.